Below, 30 T cell receptor beta chains from the same sample are listed, as sequenced in a study of T cell changes during pregnancy in multiple sclerosis. The protocol was immunoSEQ multiplex PCR, while the TCRdb copy is restricted to in-frame clones and leaves out a portion. The data contain nearly 110,000 clones, about 89% of them seen just once; the ten biggest clones take up about 1.6%. The specimen comprised peripheral blood, sampled before pregnancy. The receptors were gathered from a female donor with multiple sclerosis, enrolled in a pregnancy study.

This chain connects TRBV19 to TRBJ1-5; D is perhaps TRBD1 (6 bases). V dropped 7 bases and J dropped 6 bases, with 19 bases sitting between them. CDR1 LNHDA and CDR2 SQIVND come from the germline V gene (reference sequence). The CDR3 is 15 amino acids. CDR3 in amino acids: CASTPPGAFTQPQHF. In DNA form, the CDR3 reads TGTGCCAGTACCCCCCCAGGGGCGTTTACTCAGCCCCAGCATTTT.

J is TRBJ2-7 and V is TRBV6-6; D gene unclear. Trimming took off 2 bases at V and 5 bases at J, with 13 bases between the two ends. Per the germline V gene, CDR1 is MNHNY and CDR2 is SVGAGI (reference sequence). CDR3 size: 14 residues. In DNA, the CDR3 is TGTGCCAGCAGTTACCTTACAGAGAAGGACGAGCAGTACTTC. It yields the protein CASSYLTEKDEQYF.

The V gene is TRBV28, the J gene TRBJ2-1, with 10 bases that match TRBD1. The CDR3 has 15 amino acids. The germline gives CDR1 MDHEN, CDR2 SYDVKM. The V gene end was trimmed by 5 bases and the J gene end by 2 bases; junction bases not matched to a gene: 3. The CDR3 DNA sequence: TGTGCCAGCAGTCCGGGACAGGGGCCCTACAATGAGCAGTTCTTC. Amino acids: CASSPGQGPYNEQFF.

V and J are TRBV19 and TRBJ1-5, with 10 bases fitting TRBD1. The germline V gene encodes CDR1 LNHDA and CDR2 SQIVND (reference sequence). This CDR3 comprises 16 residues. The junction had 4 bases not matched to a gene; V was cut back by 2 bases and J by 3 bases. The CDR3 region is CASSIRDRGYNQPQHF. CDR3 in DNA: TGTGCCAGTAGTATAAGGGACAGGGGCTACAATCAGCCCCAGCATTTT.

This chain connects TRBV7-9 to TRBJ2-2; TRBD1 matches at 10 bases. The CDR3 runs to 16 residues. Germline CDR1 SEHNR, CDR2 FQNEAQ (reference sequence). The V segment lost 2 bases and the J segment 4 bases; nucleotides outside the gene matches: 4. The CDR3 reads CASSLRQGASTGELFF. The CDR3 region has the DNA TGTGCCAGCAGCTTACGACAGGGGGCAAGCACCGGGGAGCTGTTTTTT.

The chain carries TRBV27 and TRBJ1-1; the D is unclear. The germline gives CDR1 MNHEY, CDR2 SMNVEV (reference sequence). Between the trimmed V and J ends, which lost 3 bases and 1 base, there was a span of 12 bases. The CDR3 covers 15 residues. As DNA, the CDR3 is TGTGCCAGCAGTTTGGGAGGCGGTACGAACACTGAAGCTTTCTTT. This gives the protein CASSLGGGTNTEAFF.

The CDR3 protein is CASSRTVNTEAFF. CDR3 nucleotides: TGTGCCAGCAGCCGCACGGTGAACACTGAAGCTTTCTTT. This chain links TRBV7-3 with TRBJ1-1, with no clear D. CDR1 is SGHTA and CDR2 is FQGTGA in the germline V gene. The CDR3 loop spans 13 amino acids. V dropped 5 bases and J dropped 0 bases, with 7 bases sitting between them. The complete variable domain, with remaining parts taken from reference TRBV7-3 and TRBJ1-1, reads GAGVSQTPSNKVTEKGKYVELRCDPISGHTALYWYRQSLGQGPEFLIYFQGTGAADDSGLPNDRFFAVRPEGSVSTLKIQRTERGDSAVYLCASSRTVNTEAFFGQGTRLTVV.

V and J are TRBV7-8 and TRBJ2-1, with 12 bases aligning to TRBD1. Losses at the gene ends were 1 base for V and 4 bases for J; bases not matched to a gene: 5. Germline V gives CDR1 SGHVS, CDR2 FQNEAQ. The length of the CDR3 is 17 residues. CDR3 bases: TGTGCCAGCAGCTTAGAGGGACAGGGGGCTAGGTACAATGAGCAGTTCTTC. Its translation: CASSLEGQGARYNEQFF.

A single count supports this clone. The rearrangement links TRBV19 to TRBJ1-4; D is perhaps TRBD1 (6 bases). Germline CDR1 LNHDA, CDR2 SQIVND (reference sequence). Between the trimmed V and J ends, which lost 5 bases and 8 bases, there was a span of 12 bases. This CDR3 contains 13 residues. CDR3 protein: CASSLDSEEKLFF. DNA for the CDR3: TGTGCCAGTAGTCTGGACAGTGAAGAAAAACTGTTTTTT.

This sequence joins TRBV2 and TRBJ2-5; D uncertain. The CDR3 runs 14 residues. CDR1 is SNHLY and CDR2 is FYNNEI in the germline V gene. Trimming took off 5 bases at V and 5 bases at J, with 15 bases between the two ends. In nucleotides, the CDR3 is TGTGCCAGCAGTTCCCAGTCGTGGCAGGAGACCCAGTACTTC. This sequence encodes CASSSQSWQETQYF.

This chain connects TRBV5-4 to TRBJ1-1; 10 bases map to TRBD1. The CDR3 is 16 amino acids. Trimming took 4 bases from V and 4 from J; bases not matched to a gene: 10. Germline assignment: CDR1 SGHNT and CDR2 YYREEE (reference sequence). The CDR3 region is CASSQPGQGWVTEAFF. CDR3 nucleotides: TGTGCCAGCAGCCAACCGGGACAGGGGTGGGTCACTGAAGCTTTCTTT.

CDR3 amino acids: CASSPFTGTGGNEQYF. The CDR3 nucleotides are TGTGCCAGCAGCCCCTTCACCGGGACAGGGGGAAACGAGCAGTACTTC. The chain links TRBV11-3 to TRBJ2-7; 11 nucleotides align to TRBD1. This CDR3 region has 16 residues. Germline trimming cut 5 bases from V and 5 bases from J; bases unmatched to any gene: 11. Germline V gene lookup returns CDR1 SGHNT and CDR2 YENEEA.

The rearrangement joins TRBV5-4 to TRBJ2-7; 8 nucleotides align to TRBD1. The CDR3 is 16 amino acids. The V gene's germline CDR1 is SGHNT and CDR2 YYREEE (reference sequence). Trimming cost V 2 bases and J 2 bases; bases outside gene matches: 9. The CDR3 bases are TGTGCCAGCAGCTTCGGACAGGGAAGAAGGGCCTACGAGCAGTACTTC. Protein: CASSFGQGRRAYEQYF.

The CDR3 region has the DNA TGTGCCAGCAGTGAAGAGAGTCTCAGACTAGCTAATGAGCAGTTCTTC. Encoded protein: CASSEESLRLANEQFF. The chain uses TRBV2 and TRBJ2-1, with TRBD2 matching over 7 bases. In germline, CDR1 is SNHLY, CDR2 FYNNEI. Trimming took 1 base from V and 7 from J; bases not matched to a gene: 10. The CDR3 has 16 residues.

The J gene is TRBJ1-5, the V gene TRBV5-5; a weak D match, TRBD1 (5 bases). Germline V gives CDR1 SGHKS, CDR2 YYEKEE (reference sequence). V lost 3 bases and J 4 bases, leaving 20 bases between the germline ends. This CDR3 has 17 residues. The CDR3 coding sequence is TGTGCCAGCAGCTCTTTAATACCGGCGAAGGGGAATCAGCCCCAGCATTTT. This encodes CASSSLIPAKGNQPQHF.

This sequence joins TRBV5-1 and TRBJ2-1, with 7 bases that match TRBD2. The germline V gene encodes CDR1 SGHRS and CDR2 YFSETQ. With 0 bases clipped from V and 14 bases from J, the junction kept 8 bases outside the gene matches. The CDR3 runs to 13 residues. CDR3 residues: CASSLAGGGEEFF. CDR3 nucleotides: TGCGCCAGCAGCTTGGCGGGGGGAGGGGAGGAGTTCTTC.

This clone turned up a few times. V gene TRBV7-2 combines with J gene TRBJ1-5; no definite D call. Trimming took off 1 base at V and 6 bases at J, with 7 bases between the two ends. The CDR3 runs 13 residues. Looked up from germline, CDR1 is SGHTA and CDR2 is FQGNSA. In nucleotides, the CDR3 is TGTGCCAGCAGCTTAGATTCGGGTCAGCCCCAGCATTTT. Translating gives CASSLDSGQPQHF.

Notes on this clone: The junction departs from the called germline gene at one end, perhaps through a read error. This chain uses TRBV7-9 with TRBJ2-7; TRBD2 aligns across 7 bases. Germline lookup yields CDR1 SEHNR and CDR2 FQNEAQ (reference sequence). The CDR3 spans 16 residues. The CDR3 is CASSPFRTRISHEQYF. The DNA for the CDR3 is TGTGCCAGCAGCCCATTTCGGACTAGAATCTCCCACGAGCAGTACTTC.

J is TRBJ1-1 and V is TRBV18; the match to TRBD1 covers 7 bases. Trimming at V came to 0 bases and at J to 2 bases, leaving 3 bases not matched to a gene. CDR1 KGHSH and CDR2 LQKENI come from the germline V gene. The CDR3 consists of 15 residues. CDR3 loop: CASSPPAGGNTEAFF. As DNA, the CDR3 is TGTGCCAGCTCACCACCGGCAGGGGGAAACACTGAAGCTTTCTTT. The whole variable domain, remainder taken from reference TRBV18 and TRBJ1-1, is NAGVMQNPRHLVRRRGQEARLRCSPMKGHSHVYWYRQLPEEGLKFMVYLQKENIIDESGMPKERFSAEFPKEGPSILRIQQVVRGDSAAYFCASSPPAGGNTEAFFGQGTRLTVV.

The rearrangement links TRBV7-3 to TRBJ2-3; weak D call: TRBD2 (5 bases). The CDR3 extends over 17 amino acids. Germline assignment: CDR1 SGHTA and CDR2 FQGTGA. V was trimmed by 5 bases and J by 0 bases, leaving 18 bases between them. The CDR3 sequence is CASSPTITRASTDTQYF. CDR3 coding DNA: TGTGCCAGCAGCCCAACGATTACGCGGGCCAGCACAGATACGCAGTATTTT.

The chain combines TRBV18 with TRBJ1-1; 8 bases line up with TRBD1. CDR3 length: 14 residues. Per germline, CDR1 KGHSH and CDR2 LQKENI. The junction had 9 bases not matched to a gene; V was cut back by 6 bases and J by 6 bases. The CDR3 DNA reads TGTGCCAGCTCCCCCCACCCGGGACAGGCTGAAGCTTTCTTT. It is translated as CASSPHPGQAEAFF.

The J gene is TRBJ2-1, the V gene TRBV10-3, with TRBD2 matching over 16 bases. This CDR3 spans 20 amino acids. Germline V lookup: CDR1 ENHRY, CDR2 SYGVKD. V lost 3 bases and J lost 4; bases outside the gene matches: 12. CDR3 loop: CAISDGKGTSGGARYNEQFF. CDR3 DNA sequence: TGTGCCATCAGTGACGGGAAAGGGACTAGCGGGGGGGCGAGGTACAATGAGCAGTTCTTC.

The chain's CDR3 is CASSLGAGGPFEQYF. CDR3 coding DNA: TGTGCCAGCAGCTTAGGTGCGGGAGGGCCGTTTGAGCAGTACTTC. The J gene is TRBJ2-7, the V gene TRBV7-8; 9 positions match TRBD2. Germline V gives CDR1 SGHVS, CDR2 FQNEAQ. This CDR3 has 15 residues. Trimming at V came to 1 base and at J to 7 bases, leaving 8 bases not matched to a gene.

The rearrangement joins TRBV27 to TRBJ2-7; TRBD2 might be the D (6 bases). V was clipped by 5 bases and J by 0 bases, with 14 bases between them. Germline values: CDR1 MNHEY, CDR2 SMNVEV (reference sequence). There are 15 residues in the CDR3. CDR3 nucleotide sequence: TGTGCCAGCAGTATTAGCGGAACGCTCTCCTACGAGCAGTACTTC. Encoded protein: CASSISGTLSYEQYF.

J is TRBJ1-1 and V is TRBV5-4; D unclear. Germline CDR1 SGHNT, CDR2 YYREEE (reference sequence). Trimming took 4 bases from V and 1 from J, leaving 11 bases between them. This CDR3 is built from 14 residues. The CDR3, as DNA: TGTGCCAGCAGCACCGCACGGGGGAACACTGAAGCTTTCTTT. It codes for CASSTARGNTEAFF.

The rearrangement links TRBV14 to TRBJ1-6; maybe TRBD1 (5 bases). This CDR3 is built from 15 residues. Deletions cut 0 bases from V and 10 bases from J, with 13 bases between. Germline V lookup: CDR1 SGHDN, CDR2 FVKESK. The CDR3 nucleotides read TGTGCCAGCAGCCAAGATGGGCAGGGTGTCTCACCCCTCCACTTT. Amino acids: CASSQDGQGVSPLHF. The whole variable domain, filled in from reference TRBV14 and TRBJ1-6, reads EAGVTQFPSHSVIEKGQTVTLRCDPISGHDNLYWYRRVMGKEIKFLLHFVKESKQDESGMPNNRFLAERTGGTYSTLKVQPAELEDSGVYFCASSQDGQGVSPLHFGNGTRLTVT.

The V and J genes are TRBV5-1 and TRBJ1-1; possible D gene TRBD1, 5 bases. The germline V and J ends were trimmed by 6 bases and 4 bases, with 16 bases remaining between them. The germline V gene has CDR1 SGHRS and CDR2 YFSETQ. This CDR3 is built from 14 residues. CDR3 residues: CASNSGGGSTEAFF. CDR3 coding DNA: TGCGCCAGCAACTCCGGCGGGGGAAGCACTGAAGCTTTCTTT.

This clone was seen more than once but under ten times. The CDR3 nucleotides read TGCAGACCAACAGGGGGCACTGAAGCTTTCTTT. Protein product: CRPTGGTEAFF. The chain couples TRBV20-1 to TRBJ1-1; 8 bases align to TRBD1. The CDR3 contains 11 residues. Germline lookup yields CDR1 DFQATT and CDR2 SNEGSKA (reference sequence).

In nucleotides, the CDR3 is TGTGCCAGCAGCGCATACAGGGGGTCGGACACTGAAGCTTTCTTT. Translation gives CASSAYRGSDTEAFF. The chain joins TRBV5-4 to TRBJ1-1, with TRBD1 identical over 8 bases. CDR3 length: 15 residues. Germline CDR1 SGHNT, CDR2 YYREEE (reference sequence). Trimming took 4 bases from V and 3 from J; bases not matched to a gene: 8.

This sequence joins TRBV5-1 and TRBJ1-1; TRBD1 agrees at 7 bases. Germline assignment: CDR1 SGHRS and CDR2 YFSETQ. The V segment lost 0 bases and the J segment 8 bases; nucleotides outside the gene matches: 7. CDR3 size: 14 residues. The CDR3 sequence is CASSLAQGGGEAFF. As DNA, the CDR3 is TGCGCCAGCAGCTTGGCGCAGGGGGGTGGCGAAGCTTTCTTT.